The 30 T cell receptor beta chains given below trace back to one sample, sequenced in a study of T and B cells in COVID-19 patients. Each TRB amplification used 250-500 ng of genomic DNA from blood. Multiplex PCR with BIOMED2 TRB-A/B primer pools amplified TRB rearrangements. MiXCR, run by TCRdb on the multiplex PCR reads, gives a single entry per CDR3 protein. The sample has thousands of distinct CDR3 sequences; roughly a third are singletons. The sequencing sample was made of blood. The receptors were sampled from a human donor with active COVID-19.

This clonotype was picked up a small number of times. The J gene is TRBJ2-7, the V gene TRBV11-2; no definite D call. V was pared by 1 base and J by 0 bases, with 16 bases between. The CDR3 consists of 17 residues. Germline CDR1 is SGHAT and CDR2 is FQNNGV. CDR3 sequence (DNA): TGTGCCAGCAGCTTAGTCGGCCGGGTCACCTCCTCCTACGAGCAGTACTTC. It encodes CASSLVGRVTSSYEQYF. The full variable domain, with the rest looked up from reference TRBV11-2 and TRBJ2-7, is EAGVAQSPRYKIIEKRQSVAFWCNPISGHATLYWYQQILGQGPKLLIQFQNNGVVDDSQLPKDRFSAERLKGVDSTLKIQPAKLEDSAVYLCASSLVGRVTSSYEQYFGPGTRLTVT.

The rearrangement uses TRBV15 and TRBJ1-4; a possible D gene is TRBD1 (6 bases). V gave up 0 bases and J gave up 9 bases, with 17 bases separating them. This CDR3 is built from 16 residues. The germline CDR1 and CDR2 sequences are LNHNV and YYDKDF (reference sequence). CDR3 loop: CATSRDPRGGYKKLFF. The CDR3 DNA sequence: TGTGCCACCAGCAGAGACCCCCGGGGGGGCTATAAAAAACTGTTTTTT.

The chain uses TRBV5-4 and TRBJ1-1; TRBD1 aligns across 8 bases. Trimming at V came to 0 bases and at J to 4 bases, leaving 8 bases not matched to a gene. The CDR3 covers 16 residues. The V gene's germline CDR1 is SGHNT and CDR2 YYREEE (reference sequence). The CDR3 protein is CASSLGGRGQATEAFF. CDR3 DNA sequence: TGTGCCAGCAGCTTGGGAGGCAGGGGGCAGGCCACTGAAGCTTTCTTT.

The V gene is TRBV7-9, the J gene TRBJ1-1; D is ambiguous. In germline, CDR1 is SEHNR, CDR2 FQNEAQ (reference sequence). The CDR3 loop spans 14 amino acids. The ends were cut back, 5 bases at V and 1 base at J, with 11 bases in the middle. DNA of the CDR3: TGTGCCAGCAGCCCCCGACCTGGGAACACTGAAGCTTTCTTT. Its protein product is CASSPRPGNTEAFF.

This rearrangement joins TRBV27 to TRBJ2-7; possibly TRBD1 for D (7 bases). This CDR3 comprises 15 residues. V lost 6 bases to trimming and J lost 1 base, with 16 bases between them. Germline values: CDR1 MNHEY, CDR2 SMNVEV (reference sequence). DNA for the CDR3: TGTGCCAGCAGGCCACAGGGGAGGAGGTCCTACGAGCAGTACTTC. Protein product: CASRPQGRRSYEQYF.

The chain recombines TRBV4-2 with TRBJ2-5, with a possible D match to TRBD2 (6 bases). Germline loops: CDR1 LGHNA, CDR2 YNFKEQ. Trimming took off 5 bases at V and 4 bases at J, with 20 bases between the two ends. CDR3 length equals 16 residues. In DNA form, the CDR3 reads TGTGCCAGCAGCTCTCGTTTGGGGGGATCGGCAGAGACCCAGTACTTC. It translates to CASSSRLGGSAETQYF.

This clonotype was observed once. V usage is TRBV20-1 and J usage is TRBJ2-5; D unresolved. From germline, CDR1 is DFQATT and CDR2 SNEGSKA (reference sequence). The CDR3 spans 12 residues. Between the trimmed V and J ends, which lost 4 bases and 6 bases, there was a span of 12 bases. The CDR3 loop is CSATLDLKTQYF. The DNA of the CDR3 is TGCAGTGCTACCCTTGATCTAAAGACCCAGTACTTC.

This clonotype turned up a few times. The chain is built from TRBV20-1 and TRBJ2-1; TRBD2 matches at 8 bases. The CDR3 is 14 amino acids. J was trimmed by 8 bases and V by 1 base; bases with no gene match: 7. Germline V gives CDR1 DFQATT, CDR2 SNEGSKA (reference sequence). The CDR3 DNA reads TGCAGTGCTAGAGCGCCGGCGGGGGGATATGAGCAGTTCTTC. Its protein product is CSARAPAGGYEQFF.

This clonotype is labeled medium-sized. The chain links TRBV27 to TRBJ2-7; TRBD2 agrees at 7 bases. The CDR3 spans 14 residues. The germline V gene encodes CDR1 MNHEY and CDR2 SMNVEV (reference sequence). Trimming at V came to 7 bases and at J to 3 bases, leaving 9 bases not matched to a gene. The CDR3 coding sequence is TGTGCCAGCAACTGGGGGGGGGAGGGCTACGAGCAGTACTTC. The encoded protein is CASNWGGEGYEQYF.

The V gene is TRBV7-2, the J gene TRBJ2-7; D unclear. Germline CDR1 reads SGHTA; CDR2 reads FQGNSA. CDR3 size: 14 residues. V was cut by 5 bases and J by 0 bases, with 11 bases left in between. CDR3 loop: CASSPVSLSYEQYV. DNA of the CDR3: TGTGCCAGCAGCCCGGTGTCGCTCTCCTACGAGCAGTACGTC.

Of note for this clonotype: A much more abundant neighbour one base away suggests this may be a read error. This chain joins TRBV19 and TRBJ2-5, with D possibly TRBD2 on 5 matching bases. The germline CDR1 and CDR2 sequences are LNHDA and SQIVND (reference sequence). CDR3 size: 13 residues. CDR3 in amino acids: CASSGLSQESQYF. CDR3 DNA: TGTGCCAGTAGTGGACTTTCTCAAGAGTCCCAGTACTTC.

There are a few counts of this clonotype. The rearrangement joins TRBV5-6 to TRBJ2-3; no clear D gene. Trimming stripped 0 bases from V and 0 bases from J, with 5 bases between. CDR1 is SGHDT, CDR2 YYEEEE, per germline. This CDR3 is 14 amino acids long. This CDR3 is CASSLGLSTDTQYF. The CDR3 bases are TGTGCCAGCAGCTTGGGCCTTAGCACAGATACGCAGTATTTT.

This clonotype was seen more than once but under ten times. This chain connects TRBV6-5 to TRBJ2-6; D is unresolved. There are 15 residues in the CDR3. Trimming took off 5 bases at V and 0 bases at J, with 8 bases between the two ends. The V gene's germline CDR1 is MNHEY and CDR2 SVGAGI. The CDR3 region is CASSERDSGANVLTF. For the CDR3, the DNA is TGTGCCAGCAGTGAAAGGGACTCTGGGGCCAACGTCCTGACTTTC.

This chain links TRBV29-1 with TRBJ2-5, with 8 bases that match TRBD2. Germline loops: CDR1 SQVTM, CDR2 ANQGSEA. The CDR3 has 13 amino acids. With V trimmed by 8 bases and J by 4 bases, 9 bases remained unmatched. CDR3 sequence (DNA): TGCAGCCGCCAGAAAGCGGGGGCAGAGACCCAGTACTTC. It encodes CSRQKAGAETQYF. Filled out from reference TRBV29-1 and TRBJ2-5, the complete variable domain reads SAVISQKPSRDICQRGTSLTIQCQVDSQVTMMFWYRQQPGQSLTLIATANQGSEATYESGFVIDKFPISRPNLTFSTLTVSNMSPEDSSIYLCSRQKAGAETQYFGPGTRLLVL.

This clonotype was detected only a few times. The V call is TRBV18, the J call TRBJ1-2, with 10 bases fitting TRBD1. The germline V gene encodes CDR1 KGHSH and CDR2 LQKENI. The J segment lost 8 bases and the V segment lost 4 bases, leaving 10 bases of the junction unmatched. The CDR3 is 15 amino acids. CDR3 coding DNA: TGTGCCAGCTCACACCCCCTCGACAGGGGGCAAGGCTACACCTTC. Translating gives CASSHPLDRGQGYTF.

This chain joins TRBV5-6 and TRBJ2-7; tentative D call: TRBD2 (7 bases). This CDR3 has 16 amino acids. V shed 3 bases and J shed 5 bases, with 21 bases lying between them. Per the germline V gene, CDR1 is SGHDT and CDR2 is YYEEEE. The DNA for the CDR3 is TGTGCCAGCAGCTCGCCCCGCGGGGGCCAGTGGAACGAGCAGTACGTC. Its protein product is CASSSPRGGQWNEQYV.

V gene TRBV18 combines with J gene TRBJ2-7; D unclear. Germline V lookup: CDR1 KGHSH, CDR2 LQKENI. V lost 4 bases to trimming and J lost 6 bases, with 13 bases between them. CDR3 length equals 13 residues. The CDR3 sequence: CASSRARVSEQYF. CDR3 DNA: TGTGCCAGCTCACGGGCAAGGGTAAGCGAGCAGTACTTC. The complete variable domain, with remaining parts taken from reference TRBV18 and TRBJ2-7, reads NAGVMQNPRHLVRRRGQEARLRCSPMKGHSHVYWYRQLPEEGLKFMVYLQKENIIDESGMPKERFSAEFPKEGPSILRIQQVVRGDSAAYFCASSRARVSEQYFGPGTRLTVT.

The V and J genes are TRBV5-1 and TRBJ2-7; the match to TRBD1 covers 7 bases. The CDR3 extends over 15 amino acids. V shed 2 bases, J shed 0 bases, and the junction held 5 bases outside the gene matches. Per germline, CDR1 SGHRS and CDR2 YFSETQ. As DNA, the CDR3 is TGCGCCAGCAGCTTCGGACAGGTGATCTCCTACGAGCAGTACTTC. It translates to CASSFGQVISYEQYF. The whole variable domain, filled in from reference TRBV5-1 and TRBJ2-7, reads KAGVTQTPRYLIKTRGQQVTLSCSPISGHRSVSWYQQTPGQGLQFLFEYFSETQRNKGNFPGRFSGRQFSNSRSEMNVSTLELGDSALYLCASSFGQVISYEQYFGPGTRLTVT.

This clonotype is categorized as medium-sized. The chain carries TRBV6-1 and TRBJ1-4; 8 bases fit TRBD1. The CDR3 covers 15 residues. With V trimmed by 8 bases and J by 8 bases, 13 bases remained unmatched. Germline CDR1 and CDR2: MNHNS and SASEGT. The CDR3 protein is CASFPFGQGREKLFF. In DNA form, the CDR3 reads TGTGCCAGCTTTCCGTTTGGACAGGGTCGAGAAAAACTGTTTTTT.

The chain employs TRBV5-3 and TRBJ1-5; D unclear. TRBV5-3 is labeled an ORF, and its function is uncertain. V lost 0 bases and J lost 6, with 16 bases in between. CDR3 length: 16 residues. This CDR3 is CARSLADCLSGQPQHF. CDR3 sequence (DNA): TGTGCCAGAAGCTTGGCGGACTGCCTGTCGGGTCAGCCCCAGCATTTT.

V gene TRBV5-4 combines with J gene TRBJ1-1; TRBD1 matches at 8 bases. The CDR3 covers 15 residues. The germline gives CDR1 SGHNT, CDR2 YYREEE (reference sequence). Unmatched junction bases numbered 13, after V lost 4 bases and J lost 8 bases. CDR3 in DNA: TGTGCCAGCAGCCCACCCGGACAGGGCAAATTCGAAGCTTTCTTT. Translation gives CASSPPGQGKFEAFF.

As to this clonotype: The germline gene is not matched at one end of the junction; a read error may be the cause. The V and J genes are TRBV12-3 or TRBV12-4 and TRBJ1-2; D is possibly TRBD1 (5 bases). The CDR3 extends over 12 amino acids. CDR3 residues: CATSVGGLGYTF. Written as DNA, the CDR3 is TGTGCCACCAGTGTCGGGGGATTAGGCTACACCTTC.

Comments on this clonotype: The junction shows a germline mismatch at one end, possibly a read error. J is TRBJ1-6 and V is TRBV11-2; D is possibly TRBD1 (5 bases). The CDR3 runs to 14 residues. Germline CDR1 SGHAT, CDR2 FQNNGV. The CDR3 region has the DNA TGTGCTAGCAGCTTCGGGGCACGGAATTCACCCCTCCACTTT. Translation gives CASSFGARNSPLHF.

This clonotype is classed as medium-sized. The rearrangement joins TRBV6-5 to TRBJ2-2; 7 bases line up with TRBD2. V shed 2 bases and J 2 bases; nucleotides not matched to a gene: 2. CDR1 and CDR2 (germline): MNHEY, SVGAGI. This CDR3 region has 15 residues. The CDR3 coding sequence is TGTGCCAGCAGTTACCTAGCGGTTAACACCGGGGAGCTGTTTTTT. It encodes CASSYLAVNTGELFF.

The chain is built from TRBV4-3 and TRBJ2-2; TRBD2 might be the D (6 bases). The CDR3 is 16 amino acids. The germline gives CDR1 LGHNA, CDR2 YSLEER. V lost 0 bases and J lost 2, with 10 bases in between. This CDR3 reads CASSQDVAGNTGELFF. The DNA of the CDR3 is TGCGCCAGCAGCCAAGACGTGGCGGGAAACACCGGGGAGCTGTTTTTT.

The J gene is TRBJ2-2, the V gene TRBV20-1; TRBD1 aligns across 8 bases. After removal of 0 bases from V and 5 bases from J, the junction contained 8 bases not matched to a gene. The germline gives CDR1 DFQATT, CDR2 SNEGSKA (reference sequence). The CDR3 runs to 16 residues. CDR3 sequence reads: CSARDSRGPSTGELFF. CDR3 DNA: TGCAGTGCTAGAGATAGCAGGGGGCCCTCTACCGGGGAGCTGTTTTTT.

CDR3 sequence (DNA): TGTGCCAGCAGCTTAGGGAGTTACGAGCAGTACTTC. This translates into CASSLGSYEQYF. The chain is built from TRBV7-2 and TRBJ2-7; the D is unclear. Germline CDR1 reads SGHTA; CDR2 reads FQGNSA. Between the trimmed V and J ends, which lost 1 base and 4 bases, there was a span of 5 bases. The CDR3 length is 12 residues. The full variable domain, rest sourced from reference TRBV7-2 and TRBJ2-7, is GAGVSQSPSNKVTEKGKDVELRCDPISGHTALYWYRQSLGQGLEFLIYFQGNSAPDKSGLPSDRFSAERTGGSVSTLTIQRTQQEDSAVYLCASSLGSYEQYFGPGTRLTVT.

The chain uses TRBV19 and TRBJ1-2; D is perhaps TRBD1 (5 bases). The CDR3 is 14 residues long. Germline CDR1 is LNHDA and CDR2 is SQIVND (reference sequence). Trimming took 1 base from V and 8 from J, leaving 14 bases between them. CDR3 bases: TGTGCCAGTAGTATAGGGGACTTATTTGGAGGCTACACCTTC. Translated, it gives CASSIGDLFGGYTF.

CDR3 in DNA: TGCAGTGCTATGACTAGCGGGACGCCTGACATTCAGTACTTC. Amino acid sequence: CSAMTSGTPDIQYF. V and J are TRBV20-1 and TRBJ2-4; TRBD2 matches at 11 bases. The CDR3 is made up of 14 amino acids. The V gene's germline CDR1 is DFQATT and CDR2 SNEGSKA (reference sequence). J gave up 8 bases and V 4 bases, and 7 bases lay outside the gene matches.

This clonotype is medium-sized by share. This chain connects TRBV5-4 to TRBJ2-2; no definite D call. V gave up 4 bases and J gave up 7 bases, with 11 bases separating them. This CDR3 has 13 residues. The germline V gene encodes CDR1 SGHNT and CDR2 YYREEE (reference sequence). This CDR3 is CASSPFEVGELFF. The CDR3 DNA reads TGTGCCAGCAGCCCCTTTGAGGTCGGGGAGCTGTTTTTT.